This entry lists 15 T cell receptor beta chains sequenced from one sample in a study of T cell repertoires in cytomegalovirus infection. TCRdb redid the calling of the reads with MiXCR, one entry per CDR3 protein. The sample lists some 110,000 distinct CDR3 sequences; approximately 30% were seen once. The antigens for these receptors are not known. The source was CD8+ T cells from cultured PBMCs, collected from culture after CMV antigen stimulation. Every receptor here comes from a human donor in good health (CMV status not recorded). Some clones in this sample may be carry-over from other donors' samples.

This clonotype was observed a handful of times. The chain is built from TRBV20-1 and TRBJ1-1, with a tentative D call TRBD1 (6 bases). Germline CDR1 DFQATT, CDR2 SNEGSKA (reference sequence). V was pared by 1 base and J by 0 bases, with 12 bases between. CDR3 length: 15 residues. The CDR3, as DNA: TGCAGTGCTAGAGCCCGGACAGTTTTGAACACTGAAGCTTTCTTT. Residues: CSARARTVLNTEAFF.

The chain joins TRBV7-6 to TRBJ2-7, with D possibly matching TRBD2 (7 bases). Germline loops: CDR1 SGHVS, CDR2 FNYEAQ. CDR3 length equals 13 residues. V shed 7 bases and J shed 2 bases, with 12 bases lying between them. The CDR3 region is CASTQGTTYEQYF. CDR3 in DNA: TGTGCCAGCACCCAGGGGACTACCTACGAGCAGTACTTC. Supplemented by reference TRBV7-6 and TRBJ2-7, the full variable domain reads GAGVSQSPRYKVTKRGQDVALRCDPISGHVSLYWYRQALGQGPEFLTYFNYEAQQDKSGLPNDRFSAERPEGSISTLTIQRTEQRDSAMYRCASTQGTTYEQYFGPGTRLTVT.

In this sample, this clonotype turned up a few times. This chain links TRBV28 with TRBJ2-7; tentative D call: TRBD2 (5 bases). Trimming took 8 bases from V and 2 from J, leaving 13 bases between them. The CDR3 has 13 amino acids. The germline gives CDR1 MDHEN, CDR2 SYDVKM. CDR3 DNA sequence: TGTGCCAGCGGCCTGAGCGGCACCTACGAGCAGTACTTC. Its translation: CASGLSGTYEQYF.

This sequence joins TRBV29-1 and TRBJ2-7; tentative D call: TRBD1 (6 bases). Germline lookup yields CDR1 SQVTM and CDR2 ANQGSEA. The V end was cut by 4 bases, the J end by 3 bases, with 13 bases between. CDR3 length: 13 residues. CDR3 coding DNA: TGCAGCGTTGTCATTGGACAGAGCTACGAGCAGTACTTC. This sequence encodes CSVVIGQSYEQYF.

This clonotype was recorded a few times. This chain connects TRBV7-6 to TRBJ2-1; 8 bases agree with TRBD2. J was trimmed by 6 bases and V by 11 bases; bases with no gene match: 3. Germline CDR1 reads SGHVS; CDR2 reads FNYEAQ. The CDR3 extends over 11 amino acids. The CDR3 loop is CAVGGGNEQFF. CDR3 in DNA: TGTGCCGTCGGGGGGGGCAATGAGCAGTTCTTC.

This clonotype was seen more than once but under ten times. This chain links TRBV10-3 with TRBJ2-7, with D unresolved. The V end was cut by 0 bases, the J end by 0 bases, with 15 bases between. CDR3 length equals 17 residues. The germline gives CDR1 ENHRY, CDR2 SYGVKD. DNA of the CDR3: TGTGCCATCAGTGAGTCGTTCGGGCTAGGTTCCTCCTACGAGCAGTACTTC. Amino acid sequence: CAISESFGLGSSYEQYF.

This clonotype has more than one count but fewer than ten. The gene calls are TRBV7-9 and TRBJ2-7, with TRBD1 matching 7 bases. The CDR3 covers 15 residues. Germline CDR1 reads SEHNR; CDR2 reads FQNEAQ (reference sequence). V dropped 3 bases and J dropped 0; count of bases not matched to a gene: 5. The CDR3 sequence: CASSFYRDSSYEQYF. Written as DNA, the CDR3 is TGTGCCAGCAGCTTCTACCGGGACAGCTCCTACGAGCAGTACTTC.

The rearrangement links TRBV6-5 to TRBJ1-4; D is unclear. The ends were cut back, 0 bases at V and 5 bases at J, with 13 bases in the middle. This CDR3 has 16 amino acids. Per the germline V gene, CDR1 is MNHEY and CDR2 is SVGAGI. The CDR3 loop reads CASSYSRAAPNEKLFF. As DNA, the CDR3 is TGTGCCAGCAGTTACTCCCGGGCGGCACCGAATGAAAAACTGTTTTTT.

The rearrangement uses TRBV12-3 or TRBV12-4 and TRBJ1-3, with D perhaps TRBD1 (6 bases). This CDR3 is built from 14 residues. The V and J ends lost 4 bases and 2 bases respectively, with 9 bases between them. The CDR3 region is CASSSWTAGNTIYF. CDR3 bases: TGTGCCAGCAGTTCTTGGACAGCTGGAAACACCATATATTTT.

For the CDR3, the DNA is TGTGCCAGCAGCTGGGGCGGATTAGCAACTAATGAAAAACTGTTTTTT. It encodes CASSWGGLATNEKLFF. The V gene is TRBV7-6, the J gene TRBJ1-4, with D possibly being TRBD1 (5 bases). The CDR3 loop spans 16 amino acids. Germline values: CDR1 SGHVS, CDR2 FNYEAQ. V lost 4 bases and J 0 bases, leaving 12 bases between the germline ends.

This clonotype was detected many times. This rearrangement joins TRBV7-2 to TRBJ1-1; possible D gene TRBD1, 5 bases. Per the germline V gene, CDR1 is SGHTA and CDR2 is FQGNSA. The CDR3 is made up of 15 amino acids. The V and J ends lost 2 bases and 0 bases respectively, with 10 bases between them. Here the CDR3 DNA reads TGTGCCAGCAGCTTAAACCGGGGGATGAACACTGAAGCTTTCTTT. The encoded protein is CASSLNRGMNTEAFF.

The chain is built from TRBV7-9 and TRBJ1-2; a possible D gene is TRBD1 (5 bases). Trimming took 2 bases from V and 3 from J, leaving 16 bases between them. The germline CDR1 and CDR2 sequences are SEHNR and FQNEAQ (reference sequence). This CDR3 contains 16 residues. The CDR3 here is CASSLRGRTADYGYTF. The CDR3 DNA is TGTGCCAGCAGCTTAAGGGGACGAACAGCCGACTATGGCTACACCTTC.

The rearrangement uses TRBV6-5 and TRBJ2-1; perhaps TRBD2 as D (6 bases). Per the germline V gene, CDR1 is MNHEY and CDR2 is SVGAGI. Trimming left V 0 bases short and J 7 bases short, with 10 bases between. This CDR3 comprises 14 residues. CDR3 sequence: CASSYSGEVNEQFF. The CDR3 DNA sequence: TGTGCCAGCAGTTACTCCGGGGAGGTAAATGAGCAGTTCTTC.

The chain combines TRBV6-5 with TRBJ2-2; no definite D call. The CDR3 sequence is 14 residues long. V lost 4 bases, J lost 0 bases, and 6 bases lay in between. Germline V gene data show CDR1 as MNHEY and CDR2 as SVGAGI. CDR3 in amino acids: CASSFSTNTGELFF. The CDR3 coding sequence is TGTGCCAGCAGTTTCTCTACGAACACCGGGGAGCTGTTTTTT.

In this sample, this clonotype turned up a few times. The chain carries TRBV7-2 and TRBJ2-3; TRBD1 or TRBD2 may be the D gene (5 bases each). The germline gives CDR1 SGHTA, CDR2 FQGNSA. Deletions cut 5 bases from V and 2 bases from J, with 17 bases between. The CDR3 consists of 16 residues. Here the CDR3 DNA reads TGTGCCAGCAGCCTAAATAGTCCGGGACCCACAGATACGCAGTATTTT. Translating it yields CASSLNSPGPTDTQYF.